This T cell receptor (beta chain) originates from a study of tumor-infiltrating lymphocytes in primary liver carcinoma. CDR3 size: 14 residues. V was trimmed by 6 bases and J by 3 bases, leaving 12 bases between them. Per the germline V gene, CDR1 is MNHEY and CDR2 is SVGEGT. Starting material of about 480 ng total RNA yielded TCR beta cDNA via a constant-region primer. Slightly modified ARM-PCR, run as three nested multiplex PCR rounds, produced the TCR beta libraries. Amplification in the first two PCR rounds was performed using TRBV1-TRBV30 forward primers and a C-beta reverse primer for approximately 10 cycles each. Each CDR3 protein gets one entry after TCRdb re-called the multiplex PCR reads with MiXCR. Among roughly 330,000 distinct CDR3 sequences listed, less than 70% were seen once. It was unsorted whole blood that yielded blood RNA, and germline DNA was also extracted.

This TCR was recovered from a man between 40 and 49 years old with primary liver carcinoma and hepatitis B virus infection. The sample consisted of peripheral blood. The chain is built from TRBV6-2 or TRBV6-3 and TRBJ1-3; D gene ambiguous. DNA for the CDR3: TGTGCCAGCAGATCATTCAGCTTTGGAAACACCATATATTTT. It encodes CASRSFSFGNTIYF.